This record looks at one T cell receptor (beta chain) sequence and its context. Its antigen is unknown. The assay used was immunoSEQ (version v3.0), run at survey level. Here immunoSEQ multiplex PCR was the method, and the copy in TCRdb shows in-frame clones only, minus some. The sample includes 20,000 to 30,000 clones, 70% to 85% of them seen just once. The data originate from a study of long-term antiretroviral therapy in people with HIV. The CDR3 consists of 17 residues. With 2 bases clipped from V and 12 bases from J, the junction kept 15 bases outside the gene matches. Study-wide points: An increase in diversity followed ART, yet levels stayed below transplant donor controls.

This TCR derives from a man aged 30-40 years with HIV. The sample consisted of unsorted PBMCs, taken 0.7 years before starting antiretroviral therapy. The chain couples TRBV6-7 to TRBJ2-1, with 11 bases aligning to TRBD2. TRBV6-7 is known as an ORF, though its function is uncertain. The CDR3: CASSYPVAGGTQCGQFF. CDR3 DNA sequence: TGTGCCAGCAGTTACCCCGTAGCGGGAGGGACACAATGTGGGCAGTTCTTC.